This T cell receptor beta chain appears in the sequencing data of a study of cytomegalovirus exposure and HLA in healthy donors. About the study: T cells numbering around 190 million yielded roughly 120 million unique TCR beta sequences in an earlier analysis. Overall study results and limits: For presence/absence analyses, sequencing depth was assumed to be roughly uniform across donors. The study flagged some 170 TCR beta chains as cytomegalovirus-associated. A later analysis showed that HLA-associated TCR beta chains had undergone more clonal expansion than equally common others.

The PCR made use of 60 Vbeta and 13 Jbeta primers. Generated by immunoSEQ multiplex PCR, the TCRdb table keeps only in-frame clones and is missing some. The table includes about 110,000 clones, 60% to 75% detected once. For this clone: Antigen specificity is unknown.

In germline, CDR1 is SGHDT, CDR2 YYEEEE. The CDR3 is 15 residues long. Trimming took 3 bases from V and 6 from J; bases not matched to a gene: 7. The sequencing sample was made of PBMCs. This receptor was identified in a young man in good health and CMV-seronegative. This sequence joins TRBV5-6 and TRBJ2-1; 9 bases line up with TRBD1. In nucleotides, the CDR3 is TGTGCCAGCAGCTCCGGCCGGGACAGGGTCAATGAGCAGTTCTTC. This codes for CASSSGRDRVNEQFF.